This is a list of T cell receptor beta chains from one sample in a study of T cells in Graves' hyperthyroidism and ophthalmopathy. TCRdb reprocessed the multiplex PCR reads with MiXCR, giving one entry per CDR3 protein. The profile shows 500,000 to 800,000 distinct CDR3 sequences, 45% of them singletons. The specimen was peripheral blood or thyroid tissue (not recorded which). Receptor source: an adult man with Graves' disease, either hyperthyroidism or ophthalmopathy (not recorded which). CDR3s leave out the opening cysteine and the closing phenylalanine or tryptophan. Clone size is not always given. Where it is, it says once, few, many or a class for expanded clones.

>TRBJ1-1|TRBV24-1|.
ATSDPYRGTEAF
>TRBJ1-6|TRBV7-9|many
ASSGYNSPLH
>TRBJ2-7|TRBV7-2|.
ASSPMQGGEQY
>TRBJ1-5|TRBV7-9|many
ASSVDREPQH
>TRBJ1-6|TRBV25-1|.
ASSEFGGQRSPLH
>TRBJ2-7|TRBV7-9|.
ASSGGLAEGYEQY
>TRBJ1-6|TRBV7-9|many
ASSRLTVSYNSPLH
>TRBJ2-7|TRBV7-6|few
ASSQNPGQENYEQY
>TRBJ1-4|TRBV20-1|.
SARLRVTNEKLF
>TRBJ1-2|TRBV7-2|few
ASSQAGGPGYT
>TRBJ1-2|TRBV19|.
ASSIIASGVNYGYT
>TRBJ1-6|TRBV2|many
ASSRRQNNSPLH
>TRBJ2-5|TRBV7-6|once
ASSLDSGVTTQY
>TRBJ2-5|TRBV29-1|.
SSKTGPETQY
>TRBJ1-6|TRBV9|.
ASSLATRDRGHSPLH
>TRBJ2-2|TRBV2|many
ASSVNGNTGELF
>TRBJ2-7|TRBV7-8|.
ASKDGTALGYEQY
>TRBJ1-2|TRBV6-5|few
ASSSWTGSNYGYT
>TRBJ1-5|TRBV10-3|.
AIRGWDQPQH
>TRBJ1-6|TRBV20-1|few
SLGQGNSPLH
>TRBJ1-2|TRBV10-3|.
AIRSDRDFYGYT
>TRBJ1-2|TRBV12-3/TRBV12-4|.
ASSPDRALGYGYT